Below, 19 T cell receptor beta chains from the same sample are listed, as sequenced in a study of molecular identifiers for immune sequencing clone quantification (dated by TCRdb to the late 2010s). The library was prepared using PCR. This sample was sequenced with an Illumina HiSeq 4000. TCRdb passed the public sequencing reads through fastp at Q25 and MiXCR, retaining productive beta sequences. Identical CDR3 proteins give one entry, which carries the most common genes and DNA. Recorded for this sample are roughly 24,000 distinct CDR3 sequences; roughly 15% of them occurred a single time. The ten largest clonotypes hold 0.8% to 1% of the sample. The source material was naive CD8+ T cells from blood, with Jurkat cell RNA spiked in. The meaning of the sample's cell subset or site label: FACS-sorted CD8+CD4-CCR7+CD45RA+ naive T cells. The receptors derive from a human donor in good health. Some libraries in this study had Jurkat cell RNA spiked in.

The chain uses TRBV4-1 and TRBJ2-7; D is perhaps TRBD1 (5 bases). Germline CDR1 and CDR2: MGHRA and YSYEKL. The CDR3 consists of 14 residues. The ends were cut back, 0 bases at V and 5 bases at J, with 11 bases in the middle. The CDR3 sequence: CASSQDMTAHEQYF. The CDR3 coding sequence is TGCGCCAGCAGCCAAGATATGACAGCCCACGAGCAGTACTTC.

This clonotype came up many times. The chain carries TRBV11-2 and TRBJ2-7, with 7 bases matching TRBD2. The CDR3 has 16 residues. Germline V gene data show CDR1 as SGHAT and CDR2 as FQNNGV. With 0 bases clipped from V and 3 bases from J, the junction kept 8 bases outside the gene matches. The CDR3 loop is CASSLDPGGGNYEQYF. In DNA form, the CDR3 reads TGTGCCAGCAGCTTAGATCCGGGCGGGGGAAACTACGAGCAGTACTTC.

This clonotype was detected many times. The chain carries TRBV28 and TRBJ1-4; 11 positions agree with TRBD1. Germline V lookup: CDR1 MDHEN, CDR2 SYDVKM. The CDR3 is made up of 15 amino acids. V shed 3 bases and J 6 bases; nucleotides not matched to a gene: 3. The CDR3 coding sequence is TGTGCCAGCAGTTTGTGGGGACAGGGGGATGAAAAACTGTTTTTT. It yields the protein CASSLWGQGDEKLFF. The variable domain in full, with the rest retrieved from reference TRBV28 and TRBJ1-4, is DVKVTQSSRYLVKRTGEKVFLECVQDMDHENMFWYRQDPGLGLRLIYFSYDVKMKEKGDIPEGYSVSREKKERFSLILESASTNQTSMYLCASSLWGQGDEKLFFGSGTQLSVL.

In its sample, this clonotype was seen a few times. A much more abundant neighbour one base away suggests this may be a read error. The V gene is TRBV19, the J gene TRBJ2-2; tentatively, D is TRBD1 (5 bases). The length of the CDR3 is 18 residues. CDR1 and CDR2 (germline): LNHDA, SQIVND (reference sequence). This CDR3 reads CASSITPQGHVNTRELFF. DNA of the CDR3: TGTGCCAGTAGTATCACGCCTCAGGGTCACGTGAACACCAGGGAGCTGTTTTTT.

The CDR3 DNA is TGCAGCGTTGAGGGCAGGTGGGATATTGAGCAGTTCTTC. This codes for CSVEGRWDIEQFF. This chain joins TRBV29-1 and TRBJ2-1; D is ambiguous. The CDR3 runs 13 residues. V was shortened by 3 bases and J by 9 bases, with 15 bases between the two germline ends. Germline assignment: CDR1 SQVTM and CDR2 ANQGSEA.

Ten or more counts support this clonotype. CDR3 DNA sequence: TGTGCCAGCAGCTTCGGTGGTGCTGAAGCCTACGAGCAGTACTTC. Protein product: CASSFGGAEAYEQYF. The chain joins TRBV5-4 to TRBJ2-7; D ambiguous. Trimming removed 2 bases from V and 2 bases from J, with 14 bases in between. The CDR3 extends over 15 amino acids. Germline V gene sequence: CDR1 SGHNT, CDR2 YYREEE (reference sequence).

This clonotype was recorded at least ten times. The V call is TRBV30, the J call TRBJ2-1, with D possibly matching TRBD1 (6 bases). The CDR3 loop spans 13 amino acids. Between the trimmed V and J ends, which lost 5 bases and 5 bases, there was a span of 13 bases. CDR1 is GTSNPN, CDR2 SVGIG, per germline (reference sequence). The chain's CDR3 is CAWGQIDHNEQFF. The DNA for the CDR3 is TGTGCCTGGGGACAGATAGATCACAATGAGCAGTTCTTC.

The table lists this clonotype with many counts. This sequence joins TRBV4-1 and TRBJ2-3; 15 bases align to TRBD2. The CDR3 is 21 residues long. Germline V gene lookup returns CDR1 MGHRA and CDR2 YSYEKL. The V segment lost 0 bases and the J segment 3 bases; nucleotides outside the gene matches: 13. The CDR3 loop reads CASSQDRTSGGALEFTDTQYF. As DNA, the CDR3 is TGCGCCAGCAGCCAAGATAGGACTAGCGGGGGGGCCTTAGAGTTTACAGATACGCAGTATTTT.

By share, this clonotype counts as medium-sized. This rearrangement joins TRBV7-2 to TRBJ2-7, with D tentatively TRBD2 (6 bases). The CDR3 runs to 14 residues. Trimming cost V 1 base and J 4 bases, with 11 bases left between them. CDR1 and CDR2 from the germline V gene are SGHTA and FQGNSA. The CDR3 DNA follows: TGTGCCAGCAGCTTAGGTTCGGGGGATTACGAGCAGTACTTC. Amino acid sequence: CASSLGSGDYEQYF.

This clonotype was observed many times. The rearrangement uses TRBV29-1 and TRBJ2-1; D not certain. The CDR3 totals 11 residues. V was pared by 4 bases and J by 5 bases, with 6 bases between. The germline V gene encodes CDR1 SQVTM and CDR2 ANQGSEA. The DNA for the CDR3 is TGCAGCGTTGGGCGGAACAATGAGCAGTTCTTC. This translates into CSVGRNNEQFF.

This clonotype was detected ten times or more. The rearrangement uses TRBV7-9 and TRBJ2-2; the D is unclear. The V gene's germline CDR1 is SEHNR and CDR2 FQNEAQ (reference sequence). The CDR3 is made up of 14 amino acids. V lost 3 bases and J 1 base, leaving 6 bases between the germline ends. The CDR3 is CASSFVQNTGELFF. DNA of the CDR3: TGTGCCAGCAGCTTTGTCCAGAACACCGGGGAGCTGTTTTTT.

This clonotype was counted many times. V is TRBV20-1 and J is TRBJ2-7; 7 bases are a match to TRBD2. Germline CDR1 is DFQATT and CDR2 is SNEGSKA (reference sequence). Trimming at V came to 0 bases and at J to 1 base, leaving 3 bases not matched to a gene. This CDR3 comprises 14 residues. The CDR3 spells CSARDQAGSYEQYF. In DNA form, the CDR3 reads TGCAGTGCTAGAGATCAAGCGGGATCCTACGAGCAGTACTTC.

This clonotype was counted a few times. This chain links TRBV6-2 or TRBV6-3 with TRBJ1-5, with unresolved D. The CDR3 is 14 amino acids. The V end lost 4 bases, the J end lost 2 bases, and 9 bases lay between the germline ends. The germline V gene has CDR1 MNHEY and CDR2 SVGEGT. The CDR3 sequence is CASSSHPRNQPQHF. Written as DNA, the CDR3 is TGTGCCAGCAGTTCCCACCCCCGCAATCAGCCCCAGCATTTT.

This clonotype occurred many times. CDR3 protein: CASSYSIGESTDTQYF. DNA for the CDR3: TGTGCCAGCAGTTACTCGATCGGGGAGTCCACAGATACGCAGTATTTT. The chain is built from TRBV6-2 or TRBV6-3 and TRBJ2-3; perhaps TRBD2 as D (5 bases). This CDR3 contains 16 residues. V lost 0 bases to trimming and J lost 2 bases, with 12 bases between them. The germline CDR1 and CDR2 sequences are MNHEY and SVGEGT.

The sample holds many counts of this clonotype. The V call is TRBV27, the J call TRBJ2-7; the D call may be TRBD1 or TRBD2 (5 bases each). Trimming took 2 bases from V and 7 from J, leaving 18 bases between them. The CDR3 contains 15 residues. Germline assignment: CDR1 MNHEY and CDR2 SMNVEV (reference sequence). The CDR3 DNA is TGTGCCAGCAGTTTAATAGGTCAGGGAACGGGGGAGCAGTACTTC. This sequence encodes CASSLIGQGTGEQYF.

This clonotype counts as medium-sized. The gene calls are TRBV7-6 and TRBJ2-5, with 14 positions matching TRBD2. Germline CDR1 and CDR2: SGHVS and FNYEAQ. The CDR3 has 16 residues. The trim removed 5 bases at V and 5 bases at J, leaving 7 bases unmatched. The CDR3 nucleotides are TGTGCCAGCAGCCCGGGACTAGCGGGAGAAACTGAGACCCAGTACTTC. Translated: CASSPGLAGETETQYF.

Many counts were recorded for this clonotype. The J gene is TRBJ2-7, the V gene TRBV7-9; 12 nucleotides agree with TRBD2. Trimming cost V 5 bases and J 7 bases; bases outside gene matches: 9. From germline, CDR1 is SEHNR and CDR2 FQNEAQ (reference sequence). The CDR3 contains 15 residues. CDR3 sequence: CASSRSSGGAGEQYF. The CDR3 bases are TGTGCCAGCAGCCGATCTAGCGGGGGGGCAGGAGAGCAGTACTTC. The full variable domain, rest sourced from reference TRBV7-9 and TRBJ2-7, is DTGVSQNPRHKITKRGQNVTFRCDPISEHNRLYWYRQTLGQGPEFLTYFQNEAQLEKSRLLSDRFSAERPKGSFSTLEIQRTEQGDSAMYLCASSRSSGGAGEQYFGPGTRLTVT.

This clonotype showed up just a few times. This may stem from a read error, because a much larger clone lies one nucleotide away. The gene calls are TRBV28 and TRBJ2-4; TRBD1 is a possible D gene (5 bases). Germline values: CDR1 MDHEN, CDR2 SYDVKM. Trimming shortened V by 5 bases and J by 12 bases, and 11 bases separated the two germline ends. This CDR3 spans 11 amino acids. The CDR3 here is CASSPGLDQYF. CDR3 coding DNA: TGTGCCAGCAGTCCAGGGTTGGATCAGTACTTC.

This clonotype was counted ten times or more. CDR3 nucleotides: TGCGCCAGCAGCCGGGACAGGGTCTCCTACAATGAGCAGTTCTTC. Its protein product is CASSRDRVSYNEQFF. The V and J genes are TRBV4-3 and TRBJ2-1; 9 nucleotides match TRBD1. Trimming took 4 bases from V and 0 from J; bases not matched to a gene: 1. Germline values: CDR1 LGHNA, CDR2 YSLEER. There are 15 residues in the CDR3.